The rows below give T cell receptor beta chains drawn from one sample of a study of PD-L1 blockade in urothelial cancer. Sequencing was performed with immunoSEQ multiplex PCR; in TCRdb, only in-frame clones are kept and a portion is missing. The sample lists approximately 83,000 clones; roughly 80% were seen once. The sample consisted of PBMCs, taken around atezolizumab (anti-PD-L1) treatment. These receptors were obtained from a man between 65 and 79 years old with urothelial cancer. Both conserved end residues are part of each CDR3. Each record gives: V gene, J gene, D gene, clone size, CDR3 DNA, CDR3 protein. The D gene is left open where the match is weak. Rows may omit the clone size; those that give it use once, few, many or a size class.

TRBV10-3	TRBJ2-7	.	.	TGTGCCATCAGTGAGTCTGCGTCCTTCGAGCAGTACTTC	CAISESASFEQYF
TRBV14	TRBJ2-2	TRBD1	once	TGTGCCAGCAGCCAAGATGCTCCCGACAGGGCAGGTGGGGAGCTGTTTTTT	CASSQDAPDRAGGELFF
TRBV4-3	TRBJ2-7	.	.	TGCGCCAGCAGCCAAGATTCTAGCGATGAATACGAGCAGTACTTC	CASSQDSSDEYEQYF
TRBV28	TRBJ2-5	.	.	TGTGCCAGCAGTTTAAAGGAGGAGGAGACCCAGTACTTC	CASSLKEEETQYF
TRBV11-2	TRBJ2-5	TRBD2	.	TGTGCCAGCAATAGCGGGGGGCAAGAGACCCAGTACTTC	CASNSGGQETQYF
TRBV6-6	TRBJ2-3	.	.	TGTGCCAGCAAACGGGTTGGCCCAGATACGCAGTATTTT	CASKRVGPDTQYF
TRBV29-1	TRBJ2-3	TRBD2	.	TGCAGCGTTGAGCGGGGGGCCCCCAATACGCAGTATTTT	CSVERGAPNTQYF
TRBV2	TRBJ1-1	.	.	TGTGCCAGCATATACGGGGGATCGGCGGAAGCTTTCTTT	CASIYGGSAEAFF
TRBV7-6	TRBJ2-1	TRBD2	few	TGTGCCAGCAGCCTGTGGACTAGCGGGTCCAATGAGCAGTTCTTC	CASSLWTSGSNEQFF
TRBV7-9	TRBJ2-3	TRBD2	once	TGTGCCAGCAGCCGGACTAGCGGGGTGGGGAATACGCAGTATTTT	CASSRTSGVGNTQYF
TRBV13	TRBJ2-1	TRBD2	.	TGTGCCAGCAGCTTAGTTCCAGAGACTAGCGGGGCCGATGAGCAGTTCTTC	CASSLVPETSGADEQFF
TRBV6-6	TRBJ2-5	TRBD1	.	TGTGCCAGCAGTTTGCCGGGACAGGGTATGAAGACCCAGTACTTC	CASSLPGQGMKTQYF
TRBV7-9	TRBJ2-7	TRBD1	.	TGTGCCAGCAGCTTGACAGGGAACGGCGAGCAGTACTTC	CASSLTGNGEQYF
TRBV5-1	TRBJ2-7	.	once	TGCGCCAGCAGCTTGGGGACATCCGGGCAAGAGCAGTACTTC	CASSLGTSGQEQYF
TRBV7-9	TRBJ2-1	TRBD2	.	TGTGCCAGCAGCTTGTTCGGACTAGCGGTATACAATGAGCAGTTCTTC	CASSLFGLAVYNEQFF
TRBV11-2	TRBJ1-1	TRBD1	few	TGTGCCAGCAGCTTAAGGTTCGGGACAGTGAACACTGAAGCTTTCTTT	CASSLRFGTVNTEAFF
TRBV11-2	TRBJ2-5	TRBD2	once	TGTGCCAGCAGCTCGTTAGCGGGGACGACCCAAGAGACCCAGTACTTC	CASSSLAGTTQETQYF
TRBV6-6	TRBJ2-1	TRBD2	.	TGTGCCAGCACCGCGACTAGCGGAAACAATGAGCAGTTCTTC	CASTATSGNNEQFF
TRBV5-4	TRBJ2-1	TRBD2	.	TGTGCCAGCAGCTTGGGTAGCGGGGGGGCCACTGAGCAGTTCTTC	CASSLGSGGATEQFF
TRBV2	TRBJ1-2	.	.	TGTGCCAGCAGTTCTGACAAAAACTATGGCTACACCTTC	CASSSDKNYGYTF
TRBV7-2	TRBJ2-5	.	.	TGTGCCAGCAGCTTAGTGGCTAGCCGCGAGACCCAGTACTTC	CASSLVASRETQYF
TRBV10-3	TRBJ2-7	TRBD1	.	TGTGCCATCAGTCCCGGGACAGGCTACGAGCAGTACTTC	CAISPGTGYEQYF
TRBV5-1	TRBJ1-6	.	.	TGCGCCAGCACTTACACGGGAGGATTGAATTCACCCCTCCACTTT	CASTYTGGLNSPLHF
TRBV27	TRBJ2-5	TRBD1	.	TGTGCCAGCAGTTTATCGGGGACAGCTCAAGAGACCCAGTACTTC	CASSLSGTAQETQYF
TRBV5-1	TRBJ2-3	.	.	TGCGCCAGCAGGCTACTTGGCACAGATACGCAGTATTTT	CASRLLGTDTQYF
TRBV5-4	TRBJ1-2	TRBD1	.	TGTGCCAGCAGCTCCACAGGGGTTTACGGTGGCTACACCTTC	CASSSTGVYGGYTF
TRBV7-9	TRBJ1-2	TRBD1	.	TGTGCCAGCAGCTTGGGCGGGGACAGGGATGACTACACCTTC	CASSLGGDRDDYTF
TRBV7-8	TRBJ1-5	.	.	TGTGCCAGCAGCTTAGAAACGGGAGAAAATCAGCCCCAGCATTTT	CASSLETGENQPQHF
TRBV10-1	TRBJ1-2	TRBD1	.	TGCGCCAGCAGTGAGTCGATAACCCCGGGACAGGGGAACTATGGCTACACCTTC	CASSESITPGQGNYGYTF
TRBV5-4	TRBJ2-5	.	once	TGTGCCAGCAGCTTGGACAGGGAGACCCAGTACTTC	CASSLDRETQYF
TRBV10-2	TRBJ2-2	.	.	TGCGCCAGCAGTGACAGGGTTGATGATTCCGGGGAGCTGTTTTTT	CASSDRVDDSGELFF
TRBV5-5	TRBJ2-5	TRBD2	.	TGTGCCAGCAGTAAGGGACTAGCGGGGGTGGAGACCCAGTACTTC	CASSKGLAGVETQYF
TRBV19	TRBJ1-1	TRBD1	.	TGTGCCAGTAGTATGACGTACAGGGGGCTGTTGGACACTGAAGCTTTCTTT	CASSMTYRGLLDTEAFF
TRBV11-3	TRBJ2-1	.	.	TGTGCCAGCAGCCAGGGACTTCACAATGAGCAGTTCTTC	CASSQGLHNEQFF
TRBV6-6	TRBJ1-5	.	.	TGTGCCAGCGGCCTGATCAATCAGCCCCAGCATTTT	CASGLINQPQHF
TRBV11-2	TRBJ2-5	.	.	TGTGCCAGCAGCCTAAGTTGGGGGGAGGAGACCCAGTACTTC	CASSLSWGEETQYF
TRBV6-9	TRBJ1-2	.	once	TGTGCCAGCAGTCTACAGGGAGGGGTCCCTAACTATGGCTACACCTTC	CASSLQGGVPNYGYTF
TRBV7-3	TRBJ2-1	TRBD2	.	TGTGCCAGCAGCTTAGGGGGGGGAGCCCCAGTCAATGAGCAGTTCTTC	CASSLGGGAPVNEQFF
TRBV7-2	TRBJ2-1	TRBD1	.	TGTGCCAGCAGCTCCGGGACAGGGGCCTACAATGAGCAGTTCTTC	CASSSGTGAYNEQFF
TRBV5-8	TRBJ1-6	.	.	TGTGCCAGCAGCCCCGTCGGCGGGGGCGGAAAAAATTCACCCCTCCACTTT	CASSPVGGGGKNSPLHF
TRBV5-1	TRBJ2-6	TRBD2	.	TGCGCCAGCAGCTTGGCCCTCGGCGGGAGCTCTGGGGCCAACGTCCTGACTTTC	CASSLALGGSSGANVLTF
TRBV7-9	TRBJ1-1	.	once	TGTGCCAGCAGCTTATGGGGTAGCGAGGGCGAAGCTTTCTTT	CASSLWGSEGEAFF
TRBV7-8	TRBJ1-3	TRBD1	.	TGTGCCAGCAGCCCTAGACTGGGACAGCGCCTCTCTGGAAACACCATATATTTT	CASSPRLGQRLSGNTIYF
TRBV6-9	TRBJ2-1	.	.	TGTGCCAGCAGTTACGACAGGAGATTTTACAATGAGCAGTTCTTC	CASSYDRRFYNEQFF
TRBV5-1	TRBJ2-3	TRBD2	.	TGCGCCAGCAGCCCGTCGACTAGCGACGTCGATACGCAGTATTTT	CASSPSTSDVDTQYF
TRBV20-1	TRBJ2-5	.	.	TGCAGTGCCCTCTCAGAAGAGACCCAGTACTTC	CSALSEETQYF
TRBV29-1	TRBJ1-1	TRBD1	.	TGCAGCGTTGGGACAGGGGCGCGCGTCACTGAAGCTTTCTTT	CSVGTGARVTEAFF
TRBV10-3	TRBJ2-7	.	.	TGTGCCATCAGGGAGACAAGTCGCGAGCAGTACTTC	CAIRETSREQYF
TRBV18	TRBJ2-6	.	once	TGTGCCAGCCGTAACAGGGTTGGGGCCAACGTCCTGACTTTC	CASRNRVGANVLTF
TRBV6-1	TRBJ1-5	.	.	TGTGCCAGCAGCTTACACAGGGTAAGCAATCAGCCCCAGCATTTT	CASSLHRVSNQPQHF
TRBV19	TRBJ1-5	.	.	TGTGCCAGTAGGAAATTCAGTGGGGGGGGACAGCCCCAGCATTTT	CASRKFSGGGQPQHF
TRBV4-1	TRBJ2-1	TRBD2	.	TGCGCCAGCAGCCAAGGCCTAGCGGGAGGAGTAAATGAGCAGTTCTTC	CASSQGLAGGVNEQFF
TRBV5-6	TRBJ2-3	.	once	TGTGCCAGCAGCTTGGCAGTCTCGACAGATACGCAGTATTTT	CASSLAVSTDTQYF
TRBV29-1	TRBJ2-7	.	.	TGCAGCGTTGGACAGTTAGCGGACGAGCAGTACTTC	CSVGQLADEQYF
TRBV5-4	TRBJ2-3	TRBD2	few	TGTGCCAGCAGCTTTGGGACTAGCAAGACTAGCACAGATACGCAGTATTTT	CASSFGTSKTSTDTQYF
TRBV14	TRBJ2-7	TRBD1	.	TGTGCCAGCAGCCTCTTATGGACAGGGGGCTCCGAGCAGTACTTC	CASSLLWTGGSEQYF
TRBV10-1	TRBJ2-3	TRBD1	.	TGCGCCAGCAGCAGGGGGCCGGATACGCAGTATTTT	CASSRGPDTQYF